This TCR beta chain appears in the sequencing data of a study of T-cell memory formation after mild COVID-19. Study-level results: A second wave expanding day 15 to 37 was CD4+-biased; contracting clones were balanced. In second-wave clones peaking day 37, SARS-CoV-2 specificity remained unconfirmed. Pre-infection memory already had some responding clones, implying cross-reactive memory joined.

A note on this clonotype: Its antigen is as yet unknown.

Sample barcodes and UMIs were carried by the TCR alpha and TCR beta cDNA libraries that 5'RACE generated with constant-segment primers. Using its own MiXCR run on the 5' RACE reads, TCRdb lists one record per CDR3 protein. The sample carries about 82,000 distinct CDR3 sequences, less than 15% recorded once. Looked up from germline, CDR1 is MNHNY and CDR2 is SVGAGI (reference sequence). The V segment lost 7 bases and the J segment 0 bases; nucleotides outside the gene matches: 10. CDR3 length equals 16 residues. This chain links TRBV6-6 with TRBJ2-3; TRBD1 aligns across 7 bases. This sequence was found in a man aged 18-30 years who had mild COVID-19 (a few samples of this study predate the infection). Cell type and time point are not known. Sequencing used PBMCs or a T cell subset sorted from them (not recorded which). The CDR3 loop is CASILTGAYSTDTQYF. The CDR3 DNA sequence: TGTGCCAGCATTCTTACAGGGGCATATAGCACAGATACGCAGTATTTT.